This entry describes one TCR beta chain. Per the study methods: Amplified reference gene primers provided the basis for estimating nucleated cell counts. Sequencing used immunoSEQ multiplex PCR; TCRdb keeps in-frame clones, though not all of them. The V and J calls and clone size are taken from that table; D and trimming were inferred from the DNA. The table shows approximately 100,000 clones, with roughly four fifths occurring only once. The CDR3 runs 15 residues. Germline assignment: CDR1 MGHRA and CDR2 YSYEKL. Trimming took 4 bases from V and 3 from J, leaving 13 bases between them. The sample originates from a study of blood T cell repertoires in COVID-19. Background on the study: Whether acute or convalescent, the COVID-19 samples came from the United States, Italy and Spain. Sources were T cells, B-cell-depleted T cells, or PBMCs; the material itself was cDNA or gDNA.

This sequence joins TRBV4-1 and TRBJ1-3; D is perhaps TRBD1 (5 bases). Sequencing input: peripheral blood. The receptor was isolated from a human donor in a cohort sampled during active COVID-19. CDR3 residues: CASSPVAQGGNTIYF. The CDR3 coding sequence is TGCGCCAGCAGCCCAGTGGCGCAGGGTGGAAACACCATATATTTT.